The sequence of this TCR beta chain was determined in a study of blood T cell repertoires in COVID-19. Under the authors' procedure: Counts of nucleated cells, estimated from reference gene primer amplification, were obtained. Sequenced by immunoSEQ multiplex PCR; TCRdb stores in-frame clones only, minus some. V and J calls and clone size are as listed in that table; D and trimming were resolved from the DNA. The sample consists of about 200,000 clones, about 90% of them appearing once. Per the germline V gene, CDR1 is SGHAT and CDR2 is FQNNGV. The CDR3 runs to 14 residues. Trimming cost V 5 bases and J 8 bases; bases outside gene matches: 4.

Sequencing was done on a sample of peripheral blood. This sequence was found in a man aged 55 to 70 with active or convalescent COVID-19. J is TRBJ1-6 and V is TRBV11-2; 9 bases are a match to TRBD1. DNA of the CDR3: TGTGCCAGCAGCCTACAGGGGGCTCATTCACCCCTCCACTTT. Translation: CASSLQGAHSPLHF.